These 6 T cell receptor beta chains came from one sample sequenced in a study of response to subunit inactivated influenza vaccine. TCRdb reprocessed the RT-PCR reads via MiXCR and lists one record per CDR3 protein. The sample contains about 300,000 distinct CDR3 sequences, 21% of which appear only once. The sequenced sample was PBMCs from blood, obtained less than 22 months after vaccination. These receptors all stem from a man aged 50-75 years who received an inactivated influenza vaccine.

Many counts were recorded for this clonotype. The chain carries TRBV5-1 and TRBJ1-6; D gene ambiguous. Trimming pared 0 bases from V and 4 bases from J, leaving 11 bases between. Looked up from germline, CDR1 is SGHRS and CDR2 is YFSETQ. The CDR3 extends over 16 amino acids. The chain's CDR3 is CASSLVGRRYNSPLHF. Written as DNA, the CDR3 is TGCGCCAGCAGCTTGGTCGGCCGTCGGTATAATTCACCCCTCCACTTT.

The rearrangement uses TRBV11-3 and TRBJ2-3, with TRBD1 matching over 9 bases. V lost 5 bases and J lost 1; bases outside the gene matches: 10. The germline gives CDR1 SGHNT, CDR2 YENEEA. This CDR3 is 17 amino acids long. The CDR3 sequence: CASSPGQGRLGTDTQYF. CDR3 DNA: TGTGCCAGCAGCCCCGGACAGGGGCGTTTGGGCACAGATACGCAGTATTTT.

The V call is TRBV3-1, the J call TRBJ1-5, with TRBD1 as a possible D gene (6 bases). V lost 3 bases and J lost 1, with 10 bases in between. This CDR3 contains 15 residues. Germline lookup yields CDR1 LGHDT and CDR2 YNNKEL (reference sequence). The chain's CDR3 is CASSQAGTSNQPQHF. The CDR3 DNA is TGTGCCAGCAGCCAGGCCGGGACAAGCAATCAGCCCCAGCATTTT.

The CDR3 region has the DNA TGTGCCACCAGCCTACTTCGCCCCCGGGAGCTAAACACTGAAGCTTTCTTT. Protein product: CATSLLRPRELNTEAFF. The chain employs TRBV15 and TRBJ1-1, with D hard to call. This CDR3 spans 17 amino acids. Trimming pared 5 bases from V and 2 bases from J, leaving 21 bases between. CDR1 is LNHNV and CDR2 is YYDKDF in the germline V gene (reference sequence).

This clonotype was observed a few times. The CDR3: CASSFSAGTGELFF. In nucleotides, the CDR3 is TGTGCCAGCAGCTTCAGTGCGGGCACCGGGGAGCTGTTTTTT. The chain links TRBV7-6 to TRBJ2-2, with D maybe TRBD2 (5 bases). Germline CDR1 is SGHVS and CDR2 is FNYEAQ. CDR3 length: 14 residues. The V end lost 3 bases, the J end lost 4 bases, and 9 bases lay between the germline ends. Full variable domain (missing parts from reference TRBV7-6 and TRBJ2-2): GAGVSQSPRYKVTKRGQDVALRCDPISGHVSLYWYRQALGQGPEFLTYFNYEAQQDKSGLPNDRFSAERPEGSISTLTIQRTEQRDSAMYRCASSFSAGTGELFFGEGSRLTVL.

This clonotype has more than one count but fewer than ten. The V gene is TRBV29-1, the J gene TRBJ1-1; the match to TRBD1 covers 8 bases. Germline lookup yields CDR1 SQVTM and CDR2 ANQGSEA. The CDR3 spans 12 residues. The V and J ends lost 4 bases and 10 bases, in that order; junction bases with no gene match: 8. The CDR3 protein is CSVAGTGSGAFF. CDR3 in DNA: TGCAGCGTTGCCGGGACAGGCTCGGGAGCTTTCTTT.